This record concerns one T cell receptor (beta chain) sequence. No antigen is known for it. Assay: immunoSEQ multiplex PCR; the TCRdb copy retains only in-frame clones and omits some. The sample includes a few hundred thousand clones, just over 85% of them seen just once. Germline CDR1 and CDR2: GTSNPN and SVGIG (reference sequence). V was trimmed by 0 bases and J by 5 bases, leaving 18 bases between them. The CDR3 extends over 16 amino acids. This record belongs to a study of cytomegalovirus exposure and HLA in healthy donors. Study-level information: A subsequent analysis reported that the 95 to 150 validation repertoires were produced on the same platform that had also been used for the 600 to 800 first-cohort repertoires.

Findings of the study overall: Altogether, 170 or so TCR beta chains were recorded as cytomegalovirus-associated. Subsequent analysis found a tendency for first-cohort TCR clusters to co-occur within the 120 or so validation repertoires. Reports indicated that the classifier achieved high specificity and sensitivity in diagnosing cytomegalovirus status.

The source of this sequence is a young woman in good health and CMV-seronegative. The sample consisted of PBMCs. The V gene is TRBV30, the J gene TRBJ2-3; D is unclear. The CDR3 DNA sequence: TGTGCCTGGAGTGTCCCTAACCGCGCCCCTGGAGATACGCAGTATTTT. It translates to CAWSVPNRAPGDTQYF.